This T cell receptor beta chain was documented in a study of tumor and adjacent non-tumor tissue in lung cancer. Turning to the study itself: Stage I to III disease affected 9 to 10 men and 4 or 5 women aged about 31 to 85. Each sample yielded 3.5 million to 5 million productive TCRbeta reads on average. Regarding the study as a whole: Shorter survival was associated with higher TCR diversity in tumors. Top 100 clones took a larger repertoire share in normal lung.

This clonotype was detected many times. Its specificity is unknown. No cell sorting was done before RNA was extracted from the tissue. Germline V CDR1 and CDR2: ENHRY, SYGVKD. The CDR3 totals 15 residues. Between the trimmed V and J ends, which lost 1 base and 8 bases, there was a span of 17 bases. A modified ARM-PCR protocol with three rounds of nested PCR amplified TCRbeta. TCRdb used MiXCR to reprocess the multiplex PCR reads, holding one entry per CDR3 protein. The sample carries 75,000 to 95,000 distinct CDR3 sequences, roughly 66% recorded once. The sequence derives from a man aged 55 to 70 with non-small cell lung cancer. The source material was lung tumor tissue. The chain uses TRBV10-3 and TRBJ1-2, with D possibly matching TRBD1 (5 bases). CDR3 coding DNA: TGTGCCATCAGTGAGTTTATGGCGGACATGAGCGGCTACACCTTC. Translating it yields CAISEFMADMSGYTF.